This T cell receptor (beta chain) was captured in a study of response to subunit inactivated influenza vaccine. Regarding the study as a whole: Authors suggested few new T cells are recruited by each seasonal influenza vaccination.

Each CDR3 protein is one row after TCRdb ran MiXCR on the RT-PCR reads. The table has hundreds of thousands of distinct CDR3 sequences, around a sixth seen once. The CDR3 consists of 14 residues. The V end lost 5 bases, the J end lost 4 bases, and 18 bases lay between the germline ends. Germline V lookup: CDR1 SQVTM, CDR2 ANQGSEA. This clonotype has at least ten counts. Its antigen is undetermined. The chain uses TRBV29-1 and TRBJ2-7, with D perhaps matching TRBD1 or TRBD2 (5 bases each). The receptor's source is a man aged 45-65 years who received an inactivated influenza vaccine. The starting material was PBMCs from blood, obtained 4 to 6 days after vaccination. This CDR3 reads CSVLGETDLYEQYF. The CDR3 bases are TGCAGCGTTCTTGGGGAGACAGATTTATACGAGCAGTACTTC.